This record looks at one TCR beta chain sequence and its context. Germline assignment: CDR1 SGHTA and CDR2 FQGNSA. This CDR3 has 14 residues. V was pared by 2 bases and J by 3 bases, with 9 bases between. The entry originates in a study of blood T cell repertoires in COVID-19. The repertoire was sequenced with immunoSEQ multiplex PCR; TCRdb's copy has only in-frame clones and lacks some. The sample gives 240,000 or so clones, approximately 85% of which show up once; more than 2% is in the top ten. The chain recombines TRBV7-2 with TRBJ2-3; perhaps TRBD2 as D (6 bases). This clonotype was obtained from a woman aged 45-65 years who had recovered from COVID-19. Sequences were obtained from PBMCs or T cells enriched from blood (not recorded which). The CDR3 spells CASSLMAGTDTQYF. The CDR3 DNA is TGTGCCAGCAGCTTAATGGCGGGAACAGATACGCAGTATTTT.